The 12 T cell receptor beta chains presented below share a single source sample, sequenced in a study of T-cell memory formation after mild COVID-19. In TCRdb, the 5' RACE reads were re-called with MiXCR into one record per CDR3 protein. The sample contains roughly 99,000 distinct CDR3 sequences, around 14% of which appear only once. The sequencing sample was made of PBMCs or a T cell subset sorted from them (not recorded which). The receptors were sampled from a man aged 18 to 30 who had mild COVID-19 (a few samples of this study predate the infection). Cell type and time point are not known.

The gene calls are TRBV7-2 and TRBJ2-5; D is possibly TRBD2 (6 bases). Germline assignment: CDR1 SGHTA and CDR2 FQGNSA. The CDR3 loop spans 16 amino acids. Deletions cut 5 bases from V and 6 bases from J, with 22 bases between. CDR3 nucleotides: TGTGCCAGCAGCCCCGCTTGGAGGGCCCGCAGGAAGACCCAGTACTTC. Protein sequence: CASSPAWRARRKTQYF.

The chain uses TRBV11-2 and TRBJ2-3; the match to TRBD1 covers 8 bases. The CDR3 has 15 residues. Unmatched junction bases numbered 3, after V lost 4 bases and J lost 0 bases. Germline CDR1 and CDR2: SGHAT and FQNNGV. CDR3 sequence: CASSSRTGSTDTQYF. The CDR3 nucleotides are TGTGCCAGCAGCTCTCGGACAGGGAGCACAGATACGCAGTATTTT. Using reference TRBV11-2 and TRBJ2-3 for the parts outside the CDR3, the full variable domain is EAGVAQSPRYKIIEKRQSVAFWCNPISGHATLYWYQQILGQGPKLLIQFQNNGVVDDSQLPKDRFSAERLKGVDSTLKIQPAKLEDSAVYLCASSSRTGSTDTQYFGPGTRLTVL.

This clonotype has a handful of counts. The gene calls are TRBV15 and TRBJ1-1; D gene ambiguous. CDR3 length: 14 residues. Deletions cut 5 bases from V and 4 bases from J, with 14 bases between. Germline lookup yields CDR1 LNHNV and CDR2 YYDKDF (reference sequence). The CDR3 DNA follows: TGTGCCACCAGCCCCGAGACCGAGGGCACTGAAGCTTTCTTT. Protein: CATSPETEGTEAFF.

The V gene is TRBV6-6, the J gene TRBJ2-2; TRBD2 matches at 13 bases. The CDR3 length is 17 residues. CDR1 MNHNY and CDR2 SVGAGI come from the germline V gene (reference sequence). J lost 1 base, V lost 5 bases, and 4 bases had no gene match. CDR3 sequence (DNA): TGTGCCAGCAGTAGGGGACTAGCGGGGAAGAACACCGGGGAGCTGTTTTTT. Protein: CASSRGLAGKNTGELFF.

This clonotype was detected only a few times. This rearrangement joins TRBV30 to TRBJ1-2; 8 positions agree with TRBD1. The V and J ends lost 1 base and 2 bases, in that order; junction bases with no gene match: 3. The germline gives CDR1 GTSNPN, CDR2 SVGIG (reference sequence). This CDR3 is built from 14 residues. In nucleotides, the CDR3 is TGTGCCTGGAGTGCCGGGACAGGAAACTATGGCTACACCTTC. It codes for CAWSAGTGNYGYTF.

This clonotype was seen more than once but under ten times. This rearrangement joins TRBV27 to TRBJ1-1, with TRBD1 identical over 7 bases. Trimming cost V 4 bases and J 5 bases; bases outside gene matches: 10. The length of the CDR3 is 15 residues. Germline assignment: CDR1 MNHEY and CDR2 SMNVEV (reference sequence). CDR3 in amino acids: CASSSGQVFRTEAFF. Here the CDR3 DNA reads TGTGCCAGCAGTTCAGGACAGGTATTCCGAACTGAAGCTTTCTTT.

This clonotype has a handful of counts. This rearrangement joins TRBV6-2 or TRBV6-3 to TRBJ2-1; perhaps TRBD1 as D (6 bases). V was clipped by 5 bases and J by 1 base, with 12 bases between them. Germline loops: CDR1 MNHEY, CDR2 SVGEGT. CDR3 size: 15 residues. Here the CDR3 reads CASSQTGESYNEQFF. DNA for the CDR3: TGTGCCAGCAGTCAGACAGGAGAATCCTACAATGAGCAGTTCTTC.

The rearrangement links TRBV2 to TRBJ2-7; 10 nucleotides align to TRBD1. CDR1 is SNHLY, CDR2 FYNNEI, per germline. With V trimmed by 6 bases and J by 5 bases, 4 bases remained unmatched. This CDR3 is built from 13 residues. CDR3 residues: CASRDRGVHEQYF. CDR3 in DNA: TGTGCCAGCAGGGACAGGGGGGTCCACGAGCAGTACTTC.

The chain links TRBV7-9 to TRBJ2-1; 8 bases match TRBD2. Germline-derived CDR1 and CDR2 are SEHNR and FQNEAQ (reference sequence). CDR3 length: 15 residues. Germline trimming cut 1 base from V and 8 bases from J; bases unmatched to any gene: 7. The DNA for the CDR3 is TGTGCCAGCAGCTTAGTATCAACGGGGGGGCATGAGCAGTTCTTC. This translates into CASSLVSTGGHEQFF. The variable domain in full, completed from reference TRBV7-9 and TRBJ2-1, reads DTGVSQNPRHKITKRGQNVTFRCDPISEHNRLYWYRQTLGQGPEFLTYFQNEAQLEKSRLLSDRFSAERPKGSFSTLEIQRTEQGDSAMYLCASSLVSTGGHEQFFGPGTRLTVL.

The chain joins TRBV29-1 to TRBJ1-5; 10 bases fit TRBD1. The germline CDR1 and CDR2 sequences are SQVTM and ANQGSEA. This CDR3 spans 13 amino acids. V lost 6 bases, J lost 6 bases, and 5 bases stayed unmatched. The CDR3 DNA is TGCAGCGTAATGACAGGGGGCTTTCAGCCCCAGCATTTT. This sequence encodes CSVMTGGFQPQHF.

This clonotype has more than one count but fewer than ten. The chain joins TRBV6-2 or TRBV6-3 to TRBJ2-4; unclear D gene. CDR1 and CDR2 from the germline V gene are MNHEY and SVGEGT. The CDR3 spans 16 residues. Trimming removed 4 bases at V and 2 bases at J, with 15 bases between. In nucleotides, the CDR3 is TGTGCCAGCAGTTTAAGAGGCTACACGACCAAAAACATTCAGTACTTC. Translation gives CASSLRGYTTKNIQYF.

This clonotype was picked up a small number of times. DNA for the CDR3: TGTGCCAGCAGTTGGGGGACAGGGAAAGGCGAGCAGTACTTC. It specifies CASSWGTGKGEQYF. This sequence joins TRBV27 and TRBJ2-7; 9 bases agree with TRBD1. Germline trimming cut 4 bases from V and 6 bases from J; bases unmatched to any gene: 7. The germline gives CDR1 MNHEY, CDR2 SMNVEV (reference sequence). This CDR3 region has 14 residues.